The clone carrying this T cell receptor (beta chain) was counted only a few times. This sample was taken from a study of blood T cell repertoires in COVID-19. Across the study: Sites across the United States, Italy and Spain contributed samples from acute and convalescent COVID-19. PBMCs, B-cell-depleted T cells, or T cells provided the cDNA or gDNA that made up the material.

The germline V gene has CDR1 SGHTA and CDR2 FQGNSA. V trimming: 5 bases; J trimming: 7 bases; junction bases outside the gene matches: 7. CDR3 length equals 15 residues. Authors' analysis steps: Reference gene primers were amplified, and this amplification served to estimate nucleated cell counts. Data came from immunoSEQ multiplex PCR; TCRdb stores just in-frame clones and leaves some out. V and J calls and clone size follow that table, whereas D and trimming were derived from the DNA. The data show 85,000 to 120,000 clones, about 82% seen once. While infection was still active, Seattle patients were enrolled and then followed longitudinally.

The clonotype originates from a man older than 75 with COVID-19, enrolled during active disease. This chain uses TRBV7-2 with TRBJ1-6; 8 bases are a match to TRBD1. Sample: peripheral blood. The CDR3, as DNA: TGTGCCAGCAGCATCCTCTACAGGGGGAATTCACCCCTCCACTTT. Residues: CASSILYRGNSPLHF.